This TCR beta chain appears in the sequencing data of a study of blood T cell repertoires in COVID-19. As for the study in general: Donors in the United States, Italy and Spain gave samples during acute or convalescent COVID-19. PBMCs, B-cell-depleted T cells, or T cells provided the cDNA or gDNA that made up the material.

Per the germline V gene, CDR1 is MNHEY and CDR2 is SVGAGI. V was trimmed by 4 bases and J by 0 bases, leaving 6 bases between them. There are 14 residues in the CDR3. Per the study methods: Amplification of reference gene primers provided the estimated nucleated cell counts. Clones were read by immunoSEQ multiplex PCR, and TCRdb kept only the in-frame ones, dropping some. From that table come the V and J calls and clone size; the DNA was used to work out D and trimming. The sample lists under 85,000 clones, roughly 80% occurring once. On this clone: This CDR3 is also generated by other DNA sequences in the sample.

Sequenced material: peripheral blood. The gene calls are TRBV6-5 and TRBJ1-4; D is unresolved. The receptor's source is a man in his fifties or sixties with active or convalescent COVID-19. For the CDR3, the DNA is TGTGCCAGCAGTTCGGTCGCAACTAATGAAAAACTGTTTTTT. This gives the protein CASSSVATNEKLFF.